The TCR beta chain under discussion was sequenced for a study of blood T cell repertoires in COVID-19. Study-level background: Specimens from acute and convalescent COVID-19 originated in the United States, Italy and Spain. PBMCs, B-cell-depleted T cells, or T cells provided the cDNA or gDNA that made up the material.

Clones were read by immunoSEQ multiplex PCR, and TCRdb kept only the in-frame ones, dropping some. The data hold about 360,000 clones, with around 88% observed a single time. The CDR3 runs to 11 residues. Germline loops: CDR1 SEHNR, CDR2 FQNEAQ (reference sequence). Trimming cost V 9 bases and J 6 bases, with 11 bases left between them. The sequence was collected from a woman in her fifties or sixties with COVID-19, enrolled during active disease. The chain couples TRBV7-9 to TRBJ1-2, with no clear D. Sequenced material: peripheral blood. The DNA of the CDR3 is TGTGCCAGTGGGAGGGATAATGGCTACACCTTC. Its protein is CASGRDNGYTF.